This is a list of T cell receptor beta chains from one sample in a study of T cell responses to AZD1222 COVID-19 vaccine. Sequencing was performed with immunoSEQ multiplex PCR; in TCRdb, only in-frame clones are kept and a portion is missing. Among approximately 180,000 clones listed, roughly 92% were seen once. This sample comprised peripheral blood, obtained on day 0 of AZD1222 vaccination. These receptors came from an adult in good health. The CDR3 runs from the conserved cysteine through the conserved F or W. D genes are given only for firm matches. Clone size is stated in some rows and not others, as once, few, many or a class when expanded.

j_gene: TRBJ1-1; d_gene: TRBD1; v_gene: TRBV28; abundance: NA; CDR3aa: CASRPLMAGGNTEAFF; CDR3nt: TGTGCCAGCAGACCTTTAATGGCAGGGGGGAACACTGAAGCTTTCTTT
j_gene: TRBJ1-1; d_gene: NA; v_gene: TRBV11-2; abundance: NA; CDR3aa: CASSSDRTRTEAFF; CDR3nt: TGTGCCAGCAGCTCCGACAGGACCCGGACTGAAGCTTTCTTT
j_gene: TRBJ2-5; d_gene: NA; v_gene: TRBV6-5; abundance: NA; CDR3aa: CASSYSPGLGETQYF; CDR3nt: TGTGCCAGCAGTTACTCGCCCGGTTTGGGAGAGACCCAGTACTTC
j_gene: TRBJ1-3; d_gene: NA; v_gene: TRBV6-5; abundance: NA; CDR3aa: CASSTPGNTIYF; CDR3nt: TGTGCCAGCAGTACTCCTGGAAACACCATATATTTT
j_gene: TRBJ1-1; d_gene: NA; v_gene: TRBV7-2; abundance: NA; CDR3aa: CASSPGRKNTEAFF; CDR3nt: TGTGCCAGCAGCCCGGGACGGAAGAACACTGAAGCTTTCTTT
j_gene: TRBJ1-6; d_gene: TRBD1; v_gene: TRBV6-5; abundance: NA; CDR3aa: CATRTGEINSPLHF; CDR3nt: TGTGCCACCCGGACAGGGGAGATTAATTCACCCCTCCACTTT
j_gene: TRBJ2-1; d_gene: NA; v_gene: TRBV7-9; abundance: NA; CDR3aa: CASSRGLVRNEQFF; CDR3nt: TGTGCCAGCAGCCGGGGACTCGTGAGGAATGAGCAGTTCTTC
j_gene: TRBJ1-5; d_gene: NA; v_gene: TRBV5-8; abundance: NA; CDR3aa: CASSWRTTYQPQHF; CDR3nt: TGTGCCAGCAGCTGGCGGACCACCTATCAGCCCCAGCATTTT
j_gene: TRBJ2-4; d_gene: NA; v_gene: TRBV6-2/TRBV6-3; abundance: NA; CDR3aa: CASSSETKNIQYF; CDR3nt: TGTGCCAGCAGTTCCGAGACCAAAAACATTCAGTACTTC
j_gene: TRBJ1-1; d_gene: NA; v_gene: TRBV19; abundance: once; CDR3aa: CASSIAPSPGTEAFF; CDR3nt: TGTGCCAGTAGTATAGCCCCCTCACCGGGCACTGAAGCTTTCTTT
j_gene: TRBJ1-1; d_gene: TRBD1; v_gene: TRBV18; abundance: NA; CDR3aa: CASSPGQGAITEAFF; CDR3nt: TGTGCCAGCTCACCGGGACAGGGGGCCATCACTGAAGCTTTCTTT
j_gene: TRBJ1-1; d_gene: NA; v_gene: TRBV27; abundance: NA; CDR3aa: CASSPPTRTTEAFF; CDR3nt: TGTGCCAGCAGTCCCCCGACGCGGACCACTGAAGCTTTCTTT
j_gene: TRBJ1-1; d_gene: TRBD1; v_gene: TRBV12-3/TRBV12-4; abundance: NA; CDR3aa: CASSPGQGPHFF; CDR3nt: TGTGCCAGCAGTCCTGGACAGGGGCCACATTTCTTT
j_gene: TRBJ2-7; d_gene: NA; v_gene: TRBV2; abundance: NA; CDR3aa: CASNPWNSYEQYF; CDR3nt: TGTGCCAGCAATCCATGGAACTCCTACGAGCAGTACTTC
j_gene: TRBJ2-1; d_gene: TRBD2; v_gene: TRBV29-1; abundance: once; CDR3aa: CSVPGVVDSGRWSYNEQFF; CDR3nt: TGCAGCGTCCCAGGGGTGGTTGATAGCGGGAGATGGTCCTACAATGAGCAGTTCTTC
j_gene: TRBJ2-2; d_gene: TRBD2; v_gene: TRBV20-1; abundance: NA; CDR3aa: CSASMAGGPNTGELFF; CDR3nt: TGCAGTGCTAGTATGGCGGGAGGGCCAAACACCGGGGAGCTGTTTTTT
j_gene: TRBJ1-3; d_gene: NA; v_gene: TRBV7-2; abundance: few; CDR3aa: CASSLGGRGENTIYF; CDR3nt: TGTGCCAGCAGCTTAGGGGGCAGGGGCGAAAACACCATATATTTT
j_gene: TRBJ1-1; d_gene: NA; v_gene: TRBV9; abundance: NA; CDR3aa: CASSVGGVDTEAFF; CDR3nt: TGTGCCAGCAGCGTAGGGGGCGTCGACACTGAAGCTTTCTTT
j_gene: TRBJ1-1; d_gene: NA; v_gene: TRBV6-4; abundance: NA; CDR3aa: CASSASDSTEAFF; CDR3nt: TGTGCCAGCAGTGCGTCGGACAGCACTGAAGCTTTCTTT
j_gene: TRBJ1-3; d_gene: NA; v_gene: TRBV28; abundance: NA; CDR3aa: CASVSSGNTIYF; CDR3nt: TGTGCCAGCGTGAGCTCTGGAAACACCATATATTTT
j_gene: TRBJ2-1; d_gene: TRBD1; v_gene: TRBV27; abundance: NA; CDR3aa: CASRGDRHSYNEQFF; CDR3nt: TGTGCCAGCAGGGGGGACAGGCACTCCTACAATGAGCAGTTCTTC
j_gene: TRBJ2-1; d_gene: TRBD2; v_gene: TRBV24-1; abundance: NA; CDR3aa: CATSDFNGGPAGAHYNEQFF; CDR3nt: TGTGCCACCAGTGATTTCAACGGGGGTCCAGCGGGGGCTCATTACAATGAGCAGTTCTTC
j_gene: TRBJ1-1; d_gene: NA; v_gene: TRBV6-5; abundance: NA; CDR3aa: CASTKRGNTEAFF; CDR3nt: TGTGCCAGCACCAAACGAGGGAACACTGAAGCTTTCTTT
j_gene: TRBJ1-1; d_gene: NA; v_gene: TRBV4-2; abundance: once; CDR3aa: CASSQDPGRNTEAFF; CDR3nt: TGTGCCAGCAGCCAAGACCCAGGACGGAACACTGAAGCTTTCTTT
j_gene: TRBJ1-5; d_gene: NA; v_gene: TRBV28; abundance: NA; CDR3aa: CASSFKGVLSHQPQHF; CDR3nt: TGTGCCAGCAGTTTTAAAGGGGTCTTGAGCCATCAGCCCCAGCATTTT
j_gene: TRBJ2-4; d_gene: NA; v_gene: TRBV20-1; abundance: NA; CDR3aa: CSASGTVAKNIQYF; CDR3nt: TGCAGTGCTAGTGGGACGGTAGCCAAAAACATTCAGTACTTC
j_gene: TRBJ1-2; d_gene: NA; v_gene: TRBV4-3; abundance: once; CDR3aa: CASSLTGNGYTF; CDR3nt: TGCGCCAGCAGCCTGACAGGAAATGGCTACACCTTC
j_gene: TRBJ2-7; d_gene: NA; v_gene: TRBV9; abundance: NA; CDR3aa: CASSVLESPVSSYEQYF; CDR3nt: TGTGCCAGCAGCGTCCTCGAATCTCCGGTAAGCTCCTACGAGCAGTACTTC
j_gene: TRBJ1-3; d_gene: NA; v_gene: TRBV7-8; abundance: NA; CDR3aa: CASSLGPGPGNTIYF; CDR3nt: TGTGCCAGCAGCTTAGGGCCAGGGCCTGGAAACACCATATATTTT
j_gene: TRBJ1-2; d_gene: TRBD1; v_gene: TRBV7-9; abundance: NA; CDR3aa: CASSLPPGGQSYGYTF; CDR3nt: TGTGCCAGCAGCTTACCTCCAGGGGGACAAAGCTATGGCTACACCTTC
j_gene: TRBJ1-4; d_gene: NA; v_gene: TRBV19; abundance: NA; CDR3aa: CASSIQGSVEKLFF; CDR3nt: TGTGCCAGTAGTATACAGGGAAGTGTTGAAAAACTGTTTTTT
j_gene: TRBJ1-6; d_gene: TRBD1; v_gene: TRBV10-3; abundance: few; CDR3aa: CAITAEGTANSPLHF; CDR3nt: TGTGCCATCACCGCGGAGGGGACAGCTAATTCACCCCTCCACTTT
j_gene: TRBJ1-1; d_gene: TRBD1; v_gene: TRBV11-2; abundance: NA; CDR3aa: CASSQSRGGREAFF; CDR3nt: TGTGCCAGCAGCCAATCAAGAGGGGGCAGGGAAGCTTTCTTT
j_gene: TRBJ2-1; d_gene: NA; v_gene: TRBV10-3; abundance: once; CDR3aa: CAISDPSRQANTYNEQFF; CDR3nt: TGTGCCATCAGTGACCCATCCAGACAGGCTAATACCTACAATGAGCAGTTCTTC
j_gene: TRBJ1-3; d_gene: NA; v_gene: TRBV18; abundance: NA; CDR3aa: CASSPRAGDGNTIYF; CDR3nt: TGTGCCAGCTCACCACGGGCAGGGGATGGAAACACCATATATTTT
j_gene: TRBJ1-5; d_gene: NA; v_gene: TRBV28; abundance: NA; CDR3aa: CASRNSNQPQHF; CDR3nt: TGTGCCAGCAGAAACAGCAATCAGCCCCAGCATTTT
j_gene: TRBJ2-7; d_gene: NA; v_gene: TRBV27; abundance: NA; CDR3aa: CASRIDRMSSYEQYF; CDR3nt: TGTGCCAGCAGGATAGACAGGATGAGCTCCTACGAGCAGTACTTC
j_gene: TRBJ1-1; d_gene: NA; v_gene: TRBV7-9; abundance: NA; CDR3aa: CASSEVGLDPRRNTEAFF; CDR3nt: TGTGCCAGCAGTGAGGTGGGACTGGACCCGAGGAGAAACACTGAAGCTTTCTTT
j_gene: TRBJ1-2; d_gene: NA; v_gene: TRBV28; abundance: NA; CDR3aa: CASSPFLEYSTYGYTF; CDR3nt: TGTGCCAGCAGTCCCTTCCTTGAGTATTCGACCTATGGCTACACCTTC